Reported below is one T cell receptor (beta chain). After constant-region reverse-primer amplification, full-length variable regions underwent semi-nested PCR with Nested Universal Primer A. Using its own MiXCR run on the 5' RACE reads, TCRdb lists one record per CDR3 protein. The data contain 30,000 to 40,000 distinct CDR3 sequences, approximately 25% of them singletons. Germline V gives CDR1 DFQATT, CDR2 SNEGSKA (reference sequence). This CDR3 has 15 amino acids. The V and J ends lost 3 bases and 2 bases, in that order; junction bases with no gene match: 5. The chain carries TRBV20-1 and TRBJ2-3; 10 bases map to TRBD2. The clonotype comes from a female donor with breast cancer. The material sequenced was naive CD4+ T cells sorted from a lymph node. Subset specified: naive CD4+ T cells, CD4+CD45RA+CD25-. The CDR3 DNA sequence: TGCAGTGCTAGGAGAGCGGGGGGGATCACAGATACGCAGTATTTT. It codes for CSARRAGGITDTQYF.